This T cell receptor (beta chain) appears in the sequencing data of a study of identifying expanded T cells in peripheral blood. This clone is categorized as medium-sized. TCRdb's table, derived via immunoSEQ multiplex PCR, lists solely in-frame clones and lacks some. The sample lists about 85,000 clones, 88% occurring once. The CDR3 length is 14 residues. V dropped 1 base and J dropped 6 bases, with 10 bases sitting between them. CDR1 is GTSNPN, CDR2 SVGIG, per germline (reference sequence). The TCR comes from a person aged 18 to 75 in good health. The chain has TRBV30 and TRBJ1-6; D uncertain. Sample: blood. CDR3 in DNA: TGTGCCTGGAGTGGGCAGGTTCTTAATTCACCCCTCCACTTT. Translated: CAWSGQVLNSPLHF.